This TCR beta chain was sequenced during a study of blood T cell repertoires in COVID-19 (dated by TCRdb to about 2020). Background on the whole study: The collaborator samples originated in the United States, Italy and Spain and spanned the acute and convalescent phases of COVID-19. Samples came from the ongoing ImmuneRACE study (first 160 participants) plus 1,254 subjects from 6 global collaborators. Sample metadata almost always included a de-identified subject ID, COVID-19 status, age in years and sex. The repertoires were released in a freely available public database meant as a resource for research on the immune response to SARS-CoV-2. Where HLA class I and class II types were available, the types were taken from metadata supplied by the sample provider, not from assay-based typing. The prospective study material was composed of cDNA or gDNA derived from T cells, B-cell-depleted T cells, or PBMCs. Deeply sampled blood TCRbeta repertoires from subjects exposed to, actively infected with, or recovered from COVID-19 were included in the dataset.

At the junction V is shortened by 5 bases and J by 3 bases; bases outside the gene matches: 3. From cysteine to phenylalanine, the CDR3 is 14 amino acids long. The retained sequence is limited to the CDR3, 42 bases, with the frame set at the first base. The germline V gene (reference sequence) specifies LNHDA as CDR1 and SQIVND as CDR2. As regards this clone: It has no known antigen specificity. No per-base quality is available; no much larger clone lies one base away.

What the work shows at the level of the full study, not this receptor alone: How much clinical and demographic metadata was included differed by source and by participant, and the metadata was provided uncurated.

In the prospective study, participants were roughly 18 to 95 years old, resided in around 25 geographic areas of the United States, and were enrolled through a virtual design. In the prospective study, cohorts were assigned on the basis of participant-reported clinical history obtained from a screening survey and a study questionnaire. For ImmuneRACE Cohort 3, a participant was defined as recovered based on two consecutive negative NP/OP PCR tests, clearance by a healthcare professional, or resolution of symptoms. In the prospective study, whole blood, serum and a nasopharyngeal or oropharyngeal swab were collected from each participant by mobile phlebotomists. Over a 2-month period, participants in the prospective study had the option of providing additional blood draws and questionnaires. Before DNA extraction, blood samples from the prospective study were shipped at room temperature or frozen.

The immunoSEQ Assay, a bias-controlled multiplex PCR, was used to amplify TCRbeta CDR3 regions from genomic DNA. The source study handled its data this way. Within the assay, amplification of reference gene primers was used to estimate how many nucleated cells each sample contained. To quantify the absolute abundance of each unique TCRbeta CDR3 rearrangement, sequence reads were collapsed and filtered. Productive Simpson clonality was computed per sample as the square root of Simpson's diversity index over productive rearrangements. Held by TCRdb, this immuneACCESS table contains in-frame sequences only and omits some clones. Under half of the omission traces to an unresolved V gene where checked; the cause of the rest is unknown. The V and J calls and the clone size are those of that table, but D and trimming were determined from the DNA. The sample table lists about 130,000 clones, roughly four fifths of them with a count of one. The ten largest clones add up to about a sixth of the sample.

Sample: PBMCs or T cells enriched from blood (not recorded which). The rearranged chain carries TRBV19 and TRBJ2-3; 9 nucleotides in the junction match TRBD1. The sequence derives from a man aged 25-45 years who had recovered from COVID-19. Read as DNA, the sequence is TGTGCCAGTAGTGTGGACAGGGGTACAGATACGCAGTATTTT. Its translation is CASSVDRGTDTQYF.